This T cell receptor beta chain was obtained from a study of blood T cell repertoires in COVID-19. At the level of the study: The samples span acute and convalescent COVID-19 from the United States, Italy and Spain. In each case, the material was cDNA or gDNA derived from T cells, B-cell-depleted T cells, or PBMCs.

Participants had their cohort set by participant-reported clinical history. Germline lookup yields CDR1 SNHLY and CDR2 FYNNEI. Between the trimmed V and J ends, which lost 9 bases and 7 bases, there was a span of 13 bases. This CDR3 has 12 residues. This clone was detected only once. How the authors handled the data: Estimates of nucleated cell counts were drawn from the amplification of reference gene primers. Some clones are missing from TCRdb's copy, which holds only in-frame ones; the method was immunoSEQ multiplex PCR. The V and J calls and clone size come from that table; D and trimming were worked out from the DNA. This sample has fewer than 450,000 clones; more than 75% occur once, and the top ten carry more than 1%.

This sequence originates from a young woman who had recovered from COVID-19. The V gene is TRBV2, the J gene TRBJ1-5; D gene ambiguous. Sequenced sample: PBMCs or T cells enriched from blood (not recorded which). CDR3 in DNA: TGTGCCAGTTCACGGGCGGGGCAGCCCCAGCATTTT. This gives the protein CASSRAGQPQHF.